This T cell receptor beta chain comes out of a study of blood T cell repertoires in COVID-19. Study background: The samples span acute and convalescent COVID-19 from the United States, Italy and Spain. T cells, B-cell-depleted T cells, or PBMCs provided the cDNA or gDNA that served as material.

V was trimmed by 2 bases and J by 6 bases, leaving 13 bases between them. Germline V gene data show CDR1 as MDHEN and CDR2 as SYDVKM. The CDR3 length is 15 residues. Sequencing was performed with immunoSEQ multiplex PCR; in TCRdb, only in-frame clones are kept and a portion is missing. Here the sample spans 350,000 to 400,000 clones, approximately 87% being singletons. This clonotype was obtained from a man between 35 and 55 years old in a cohort exposed to, infected with or recovered from COVID-19 (not recorded which). Sequencing was carried out using PBMCs or T cells enriched from blood (not recorded which). The chain recombines TRBV28 with TRBJ2-2; possibly TRBD1 for D (6 bases). This chain's CDR3 is CASSLRDRPAGELFF. The DNA of the CDR3 is TGTGCCAGCAGTTTAAGAGACAGGCCGGCCGGGGAGCTGTTTTTT.